This T cell receptor (beta chain) was observed in a study of kidney transplant recipient with SARS-CoV-2 infection. This clonotype is medium-sized (0.01 to 0.1%). A junction end diverges from the germline sequence, so it may reflect a read error. The germline gives CDR1 LGHNA, CDR2 YNFKEQ. This CDR3 spans 18 amino acids. One entry per CDR3 protein results from TCRdb running MiXCR on the reads. This table holds under 300,000 distinct CDR3 sequences, 25% to 35% found once. The sequencing used a blood sample, collected at baseline and on day 111 from a kidney transplant recipient. This sequence was found in a male patient aged 30 to 40 who had COVID-19 and was a kidney transplant recipient. Some T cells could come from the graft donor. V usage is TRBV4-2 and J usage is TRBJ1-5; the match to TRBD1 covers 7 bases. The DNA for the CDR3 is TGTGCCAGCAGTCAAGGAGGGAGGGGGCTTGGAAAGGGTCAGCCCCAGCATTTT. This sequence encodes CASSQGGRGLGKGQPQHF.